The 24 T cell receptor beta chains reported below all come from one sample, sequenced in a study of response to subunit inactivated influenza vaccine. TCRdb used MiXCR to reprocess the RT-PCR reads, holding one entry per CDR3 protein. Counted here are 650,000 or so distinct CDR3 sequences, 11% to 15% occurring once; the ten biggest clones make up around 7.6%. The sample consisted of PBMCs from blood, taken approximately 15 days before vaccination. The receptors were gathered from a man over 45 who received an inactivated influenza vaccine.

The chain uses TRBV7-2 and TRBJ2-2; D perhaps matches TRBD2 (6 bases). This CDR3 spans 14 amino acids. Germline CDR1 and CDR2: SGHTA and FQGNSA. Trimming removed 5 bases at V and 6 bases at J, with 13 bases between. CDR3 sequence reads: CASSPTRDSGELFF. DNA for the CDR3: TGTGCCAGCAGCCCGACTAGAGATTCCGGGGAGCTGTTTTTT.

This clonotype was counted a few times. The rearrangement joins TRBV4-1 to TRBJ2-2; the match to TRBD2 covers 9 bases. This CDR3 region has 16 residues. Per the germline V gene, CDR1 is MGHRA and CDR2 is YSYEKL. The V and J ends lost 1 base and 7 bases, in that order; junction bases with no gene match: 7. This CDR3 is CASSQAAGGPYGELFF. CDR3 nucleotide sequence: TGCGCCAGCAGCCAAGCCGCGGGAGGGCCGTACGGGGAGCTGTTTTTT.

There are a few counts of this clonotype. The chain links TRBV12-3 or TRBV12-4 to TRBJ2-7, with TRBD2 matching 7 bases. V was pared by 2 bases and J by 3 bases, with 7 bases of the junction left unmatched. CDR3 length: 15 amino acids. Here the CDR3 reads CASSLQAGEFYEQYF. CDR3 nucleotides: TGTGCCAGCAGTTTACAGGCGGGGGAATTCTACGAGCAGTACTTC.

This clonotype was recorded a few times. This chain uses TRBV20-1 with TRBJ2-1; D gene unclear. Germline assignment: CDR1 DFQATT and CDR2 SNEGSKA (reference sequence). V lost 2 bases, J lost 4 bases, and 12 bases lay in between. The CDR3 spans 14 residues. The CDR3 is CSARRAEPYNEQFF. The CDR3 coding sequence is TGCAGTGCTAGAAGGGCGGAACCTTACAATGAGCAGTTCTTC.

The sample holds many counts of this clonotype. The CDR3 nucleotides are TGTGCCAGCAGCGCCGGCAACGCCCGAAGCACAGATACGCAGTATTTT. Amino acid sequence: CASSAGNARSTDTQYF. The chain links TRBV9 to TRBJ2-3, with unresolved D. This CDR3 is 16 amino acids long. Per germline, CDR1 SGDLS and CDR2 YYNGEE. V lost 3 bases and J 0 bases, leaving 14 bases between the germline ends.

The V call is TRBV5-6, the J call TRBJ2-2; TRBD1 matches 9 bases. Germline V CDR1 and CDR2: SGHDT, YYEEEE. V was pared by 4 bases and J by 3 bases, with 7 bases of the junction left unmatched. This CDR3 has 16 residues. The CDR3 sequence: CASSTRTGVYTGELFF. The CDR3 DNA reads TGTGCCAGCAGCACCAGGACAGGGGTCTACACCGGGGAGCTGTTTTTT.

This clonotype was seen a few times. The CDR3 nucleotides read TGTGCCAGCAGTGAAAGGACAGCCTCCTACAATGAGCAGTTCTTC. Protein sequence: CASSERTASYNEQFF. The chain couples TRBV2 to TRBJ2-1; the D gene is possibly TRBD1 (6 bases). Trimming stripped 2 bases from V and 0 bases from J, with 8 bases between. This CDR3 has 15 amino acids. The germline gives CDR1 SNHLY, CDR2 FYNNEI.

This clonotype has only a few counts. This chain uses TRBV5-1 with TRBJ2-1; the D call may be TRBD1 or TRBD2 (5 bases each). Germline CDR1 is SGHRS and CDR2 is YFSETQ. There are 16 residues in the CDR3. Trimming removed 6 bases from V and 5 bases from J, with 21 bases in between. The CDR3 DNA sequence: TGCGCCAGCAACCAGGAGCCGGGGCGTTCCAACAATGAGCAGTTCTTC. This translates into CASNQEPGRSNNEQFF. The whole variable domain, remainder taken from reference TRBV5-1 and TRBJ2-1, is KAGVTQTPRYLIKTRGQQVTLSCSPISGHRSVSWYQQTPGQGLQFLFEYFSETQRNKGNFPGRFSGRQFSNSRSEMNVSTLELGDSALYLCASNQEPGRSNNEQFFGPGTRLTVL.

This clonotype has just a few counts. The J gene is TRBJ2-2, the V gene TRBV12-3 or TRBV12-4, with 9 bases aligning to TRBD2. The junction had 4 bases not matched to a gene; V was cut back by 1 base and J by 4 bases. The CDR3 has 16 residues. The CDR3 reads CASSLGLAGTTGELFF. Written as DNA, the CDR3 is TGTGCCAGCAGTTTAGGCCTAGCGGGGACCACCGGGGAGCTGTTTTTT.

The chain carries TRBV7-2 and TRBJ2-3, with 12 bases identical to TRBD2. V was pared by 4 bases and J by 8 bases, with 4 bases of the junction left unmatched. CDR1 is SGHTA, CDR2 FQGNSA, per germline. CDR3 size: 14 residues. This CDR3 reads CASSSGLAGTTQYF. CDR3 nucleotide sequence: TGTGCCAGCAGCTCCGGACTAGCGGGGACTACGCAGTATTTT.

V is TRBV2 and J is TRBJ1-2; 9 bases match TRBD1. The CDR3 has 12 residues. CDR1 SNHLY and CDR2 FYNNEI come from the germline V gene. J lost 8 bases, V lost 6 bases, and 4 bases had no gene match. The CDR3 DNA follows: TGTGCCAGCAGGGGGACAGGGTCGGGCTACACCTTC. Amino acid sequence: CASRGTGSGYTF.

The gene calls are TRBV12-3 or TRBV12-4 and TRBJ2-3; 7 nucleotides align to TRBD1. J gave up 1 base and V 6 bases, and 7 bases lay outside the gene matches. This CDR3 is 15 amino acids long. In DNA, the CDR3 is TGTGCCAGCAGATACGCCGGGACAGGCACAGATACGCAGTATTTT. Its translation: CASRYAGTGTDTQYF.

This clonotype showed up just a few times. V and J are TRBV12-3 or TRBV12-4 and TRBJ2-1; 7 bases align to TRBD2. The CDR3 loop spans 15 amino acids. Trimming at V came to 8 bases and at J to 3 bases, leaving 10 bases not matched to a gene. The CDR3 loop reads CASEGGGSHYNEQFF. The CDR3 DNA is TGTGCCAGCGAAGGCGGGGGTTCCCACTACAATGAGCAGTTCTTC.

In its sample, this clonotype was seen a few times. The V and J genes are TRBV5-1 and TRBJ1-2, with D unresolved. This CDR3 contains 16 residues. Germline V gives CDR1 SGHRS, CDR2 YFSETQ. Trimming removed 0 bases from V and 4 bases from J, with 16 bases in between. CDR3 DNA: TGCGCCAGCAGCTTGGCCATGCAGGCGGCGGCCTATGGCTACACCTTC. Amino acid sequence: CASSLAMQAAAYGYTF.

This clonotype has a count of ten or more. The chain uses TRBV7-2 and TRBJ2-1; 7 nucleotides align to TRBD2. J lost 4 bases, V lost 1 base, and 10 bases had no gene match. CDR1 is SGHTA and CDR2 is FQGNSA in the germline V gene. The CDR3 loop spans 17 amino acids. CDR3 sequence (DNA): TGTGCCAGCAGCTTAGGAGGCGGGAGTGAACGGTACAATGAGCAGTTCTTC. Amino acids: CASSLGGGSERYNEQFF. Full variable domain (rest looked up from reference TRBV7-2 and TRBJ2-1): GAGVSQSPSNKVTEKGKDVELRCDPISGHTALYWYRQSLGQGLEFLIYFQGNSAPDKSGLPSDRFSAERTGGSVSTLTIQRTQQEDSAVYLCASSLGGGSERYNEQFFGPGTRLTVL.

The chain carries TRBV4-1 and TRBJ2-7; D remains unclear. Trimming removed 3 bases from V and 3 bases from J, with 18 bases in between. The CDR3 loop spans 16 amino acids. Germline V gene data show CDR1 as MGHRA and CDR2 as YSYEKL. The CDR3 here is CASSQTFAAVLYEQYF. CDR3 bases: TGCGCCAGCAGCCAGACATTCGCCGCGGTCCTCTACGAGCAGTACTTC.

Only a few counts were recorded for this clonotype. The chain has TRBV29-1 and TRBJ2-7, with D maybe TRBD2 (6 bases). The V and J ends lost 3 bases and 2 bases respectively, with 20 bases between them. The CDR3 spans 16 residues. CDR1 is SQVTM and CDR2 is ANQGSEA in the germline V gene. The CDR3 DNA is TGCAGCGTTGACGGGAGAGACCAAAACAATCCCTACGAGCAGTACTTC. Encoded protein: CSVDGRDQNNPYEQYF.

The J gene is TRBJ2-1, the V gene TRBV12-3 or TRBV12-4; 10 bases map to TRBD2. The CDR3 spans 14 residues. The V gene end was trimmed by 5 bases and the J gene end by 6 bases; junction bases not matched to a gene: 4. CDR3 loop: CASSSGGASNEQFF. CDR3 in DNA: TGTGCCAGCAGTAGCGGGGGGGCGAGCAATGAGCAGTTCTTC.

A few counts support this clonotype. The V call is TRBV6-1, the J call TRBJ1-2, with D maybe TRBD1 (5 bases). Trimming took 8 bases from V and 4 from J, leaving 14 bases between them. Germline CDR1 is MNHNS and CDR2 is SASEGT. There are 13 residues in the CDR3. The CDR3 region is CASSRAGLYGYTF. For the CDR3, the DNA is TGTGCCAGCTCTCGGGCGGGGCTCTATGGCTACACCTTC.

This clonotype was seen more than once but under ten times. This rearrangement joins TRBV28 to TRBJ2-3; 8 bases agree with TRBD2. The CDR3 spans 15 residues. V shed 7 bases and J 5 bases; nucleotides not matched to a gene: 11. Per germline, CDR1 MDHEN and CDR2 SYDVKM. The CDR3 region has the DNA TGTGCCAGCATTGCGCCGGGGGGGCAGTTAGATACGCAGTATTTT. The encoded protein is CASIAPGGQLDTQYF.

This clonotype was recorded at least ten times. This chain links TRBV12-3 or TRBV12-4 with TRBJ1-5; TRBD1 aligns across 9 bases. CDR3 length: 15 residues. V was clipped by 6 bases and J by 7 bases; unmatched bases: 10. CDR3 nucleotides: TGTGCCAGCAGGCGAACAGGGGGCCTTTTGCAGCCCCAGCATTTT. Its protein is CASRRTGGLLQPQHF.

In its sample, this clonotype was seen a few times. The chain has TRBV7-2 and TRBJ1-2; the match to TRBD1 covers 7 bases. The CDR3 spans 14 residues. V shed 5 bases, J shed 4 bases, and the junction held 7 bases outside the gene matches. Germline V gives CDR1 SGHTA, CDR2 FQGNSA. CDR3 nucleotides: TGTGCCAGCAGCATAGGGGGCGCCGGCTATGGCTACACCTTC. It encodes CASSIGGAGYGYTF.

This clonotype was seen a handful of times. The J gene is TRBJ2-5, the V gene TRBV3-1; a weak D match, TRBD2 (5 bases). From germline, CDR1 is LGHDT and CDR2 YNNKEL (reference sequence). Trimming shortened V by 5 bases and J by 0 bases, and 10 bases separated the two germline ends. The CDR3 loop spans 14 amino acids. The CDR3 loop is CASSWSGNQETQYF. The CDR3 DNA follows: TGTGCCAGCAGCTGGAGCGGCAACCAAGAGACCCAGTACTTC.

The CDR3 region has the DNA TGTGCCAGCACCTCAACCCGGGACAGGGGTGAGCAGTTCTTC. It specifies CASTSTRDRGEQFF. The V call is TRBV7-9, the J call TRBJ2-1, with 10 bases aligning to TRBD1. The CDR3 contains 14 residues. CDR1 and CDR2 from the germline V gene are SEHNR and FQNEAQ (reference sequence). The trim removed 7 bases at V and 9 bases at J, leaving 9 bases unmatched.